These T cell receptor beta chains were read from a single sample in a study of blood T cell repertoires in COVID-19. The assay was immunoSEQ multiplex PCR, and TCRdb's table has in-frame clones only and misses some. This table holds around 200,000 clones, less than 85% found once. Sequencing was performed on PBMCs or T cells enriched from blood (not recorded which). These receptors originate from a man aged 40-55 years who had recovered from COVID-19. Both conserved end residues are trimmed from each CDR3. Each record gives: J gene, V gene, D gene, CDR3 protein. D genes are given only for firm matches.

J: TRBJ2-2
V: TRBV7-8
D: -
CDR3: ASSLELSGTGELF

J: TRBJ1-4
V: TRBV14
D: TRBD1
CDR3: ASSPRDRDEKLF

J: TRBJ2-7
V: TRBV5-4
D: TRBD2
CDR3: ASSLEAGGYEQY

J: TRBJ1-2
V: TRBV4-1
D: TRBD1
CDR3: ASSPGQGMSYGYT

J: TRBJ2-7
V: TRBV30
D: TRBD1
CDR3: AWEPGQPSYEQY

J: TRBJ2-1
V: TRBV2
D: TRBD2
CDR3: ACSGTSGYNEQF

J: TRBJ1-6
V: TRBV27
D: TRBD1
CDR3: ARGQGARVRSPLH

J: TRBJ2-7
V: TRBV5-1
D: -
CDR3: ASSSGSGNYEQY

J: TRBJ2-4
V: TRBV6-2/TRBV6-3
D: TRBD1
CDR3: ASSYFYTGGLAKNIQY

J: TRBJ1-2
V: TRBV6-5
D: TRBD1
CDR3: ASRKGQVDYGYT

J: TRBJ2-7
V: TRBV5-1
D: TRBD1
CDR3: ASKRQGSNEQY

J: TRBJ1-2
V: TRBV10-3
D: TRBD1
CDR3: AISGQGGSYGYT

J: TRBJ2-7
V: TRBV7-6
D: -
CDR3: ASSFLDKSSYEQY

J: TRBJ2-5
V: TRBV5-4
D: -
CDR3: ASSLGRAEETQY

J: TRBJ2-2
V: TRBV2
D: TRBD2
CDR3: ASDTSGFARGELF

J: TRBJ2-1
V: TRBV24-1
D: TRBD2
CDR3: ATSDSGTSGRVAYEQF

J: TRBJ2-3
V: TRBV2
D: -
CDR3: ASSPQDTQY

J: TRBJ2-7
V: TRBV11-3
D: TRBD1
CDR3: ASSLRDRSSYEQY

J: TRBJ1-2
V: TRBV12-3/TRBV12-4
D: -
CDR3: ASRPGESYGYT

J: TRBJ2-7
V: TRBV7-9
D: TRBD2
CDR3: ASSPGLAGDSYEQY

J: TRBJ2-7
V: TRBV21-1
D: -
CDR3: ASSKNSGSRMGGYEQY

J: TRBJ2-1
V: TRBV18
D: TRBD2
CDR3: ASSQSSGGFNEQF

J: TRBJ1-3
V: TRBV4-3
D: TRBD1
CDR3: ASSQRGQGAGNTIY

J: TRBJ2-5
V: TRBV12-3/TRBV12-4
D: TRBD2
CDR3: ASRLAGETQY

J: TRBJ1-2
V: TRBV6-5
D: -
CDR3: ASSYSDSLYGYT

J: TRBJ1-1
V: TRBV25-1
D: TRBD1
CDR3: ASSEWSGGTEAF

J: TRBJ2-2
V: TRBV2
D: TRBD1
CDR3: ASSEAEDREAGELF

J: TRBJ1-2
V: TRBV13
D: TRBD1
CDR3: ASSLGQGVPGYGYT

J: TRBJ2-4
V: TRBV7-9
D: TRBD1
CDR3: ASSPRTGLAKNIQY

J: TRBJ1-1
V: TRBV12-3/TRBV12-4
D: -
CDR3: ASSLQVGGEAF

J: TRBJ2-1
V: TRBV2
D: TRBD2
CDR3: ASRGLAGYSYNEQF

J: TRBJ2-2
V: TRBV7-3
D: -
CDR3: ASSLRGTGELF

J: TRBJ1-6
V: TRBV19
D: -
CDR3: ASSIFLSRSSYNSPLH

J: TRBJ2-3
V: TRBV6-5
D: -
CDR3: ASTGLTWSTDTQY

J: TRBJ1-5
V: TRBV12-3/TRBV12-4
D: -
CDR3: ASSPGPRQPQH

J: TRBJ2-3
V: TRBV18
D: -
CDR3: ASSPDNSTDTQY

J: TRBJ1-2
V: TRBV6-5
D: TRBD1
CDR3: ASSYTRGLSGYT

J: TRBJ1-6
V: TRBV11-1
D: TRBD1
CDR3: ASSLAAGTVSPLH

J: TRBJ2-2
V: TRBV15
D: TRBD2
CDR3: ATSRDDVKLADTGELF

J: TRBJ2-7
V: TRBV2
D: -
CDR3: ARSSFSYEQY

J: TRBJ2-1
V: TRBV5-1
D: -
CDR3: ASSLPSPPGDEQF

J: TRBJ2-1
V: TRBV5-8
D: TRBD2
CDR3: ASSSGLAGGLSYNEQF

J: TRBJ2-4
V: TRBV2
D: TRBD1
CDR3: ASSVEGTGMYIQY

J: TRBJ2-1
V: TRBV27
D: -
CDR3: ASSFRDNEQF

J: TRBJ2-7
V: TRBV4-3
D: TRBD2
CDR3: ASSREAGANYEQY

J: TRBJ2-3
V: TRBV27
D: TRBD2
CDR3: ASSDSRLAEGTDTQY

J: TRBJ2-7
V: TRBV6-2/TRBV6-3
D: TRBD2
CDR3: ASSWRTSGMLDEQY

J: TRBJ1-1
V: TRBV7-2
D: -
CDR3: ASSLEGGTFNTEAF

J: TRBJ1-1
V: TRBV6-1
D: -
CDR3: ASSDAVVNTEAF

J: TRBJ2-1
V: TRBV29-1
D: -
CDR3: SVSVNEQF

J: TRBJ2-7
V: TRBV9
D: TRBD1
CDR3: ASSVDRGTEQY

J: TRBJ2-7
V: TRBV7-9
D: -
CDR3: ASSPRWGQNYEQY

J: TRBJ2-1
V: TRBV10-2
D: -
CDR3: ASTRTSDYNEQF

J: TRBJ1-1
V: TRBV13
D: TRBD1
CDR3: ASSSRTGEGTEAF